Detailed here is one T cell receptor (beta chain). This CDR3 spans 15 amino acids. CDR1 SGDLS and CDR2 YYNGEE come from the germline V gene. The V gene lost 0 bases and the J gene lost 4 bases, with 11 bases spanning the gap. These data belong to a study of T cell responses to AZD1222 COVID-19 vaccine. The table came from immunoSEQ multiplex PCR; TCRdb's copy has only in-frame clones and leaves some out. The profile shows around 160,000 clones, about 87% of them singletons. The sample here was peripheral blood, taken on day 0 of AZD1222 vaccination. This sequence was found in an adult in good health. The gene calls are TRBV9 and TRBJ1-3; D is unresolved. The CDR3 region is CASSVGGPAGNTIYF. DNA of the CDR3: TGTGCCAGCAGCGTAGGAGGGCCTGCCGGAAACACCATATATTTT.